Here is one T cell receptor (beta chain) with its context. Its antigen is currently not known. Base qualities are not provided; no much larger clone lies one nucleotide away. TCRbeta CDR3 regions were amplified from genomic DNA using the immunoSEQ Assay, a bias-controlled multiplex PCR. Per the authors' processing: The number of nucleated cells in each sample was estimated from the amplification of reference gene primers within the assay. To quantify the absolute abundance of each unique TCRbeta CDR3 rearrangement, sequence reads were collapsed and filtered. For each sample, productive Simpson clonality was calculated by taking the square root of Simpson's diversity index across productive rearrangements. TCRdb took this table from immuneACCESS and kept in-frame rearrangements with V and J called. Such tables lack part of the clones; where checked against another copy, unresolved V genes explain under half of the gap, and the rest is unexplained. That table is the source of V, J and clone size, and D and trimming were worked out from the DNA. The sample includes 50,000 to 60,000 clones, with roughly 89% observed a single time. In total, the top ten clones hold 3.5% to 4% of the sample.

This sample was included in a study of blood T cell repertoires in COVID-19 (dated by TCRdb to about 2020). Notes on the research overall: The collaborator samples originated in the United States, Italy and Spain and spanned the acute and convalescent phases of COVID-19. Deeply sampled blood TCRbeta repertoires from subjects exposed to, actively infected with, or recovered from COVID-19 were included in the dataset. A freely available public database, intended as a resource for researchers studying the immune response to SARS-CoV-2, is where the repertoires were released. The prospective study material was composed of cDNA or gDNA derived from T cells, B-cell-depleted T cells, or PBMCs. HLA class I and class II types, where available, came from metadata supplied by the sample provider rather than from assay-based typing. The sample metadata nearly always contained a de-identified subject ID, COVID-19 status, age in years and sex. Samples came from the ongoing ImmuneRACE study (first 160 participants) plus 1,254 subjects from 6 global collaborators. What the study reported, not specific to this receptor: The quantity of clinical and demographic metadata differed by source and by participant and was supplied without curation.

One collaborating source in Seattle enrolled patients during active infection and followed them longitudinally through the course of disease. Whole blood was collected in K2EDTA tubes by collaborating institutions according to the institutions' own protocols. For TCRbeta analysis, collaborators shipped samples in one of three forms: frozen whole blood, isolated PBMCs, or DNA extracted from either of those sample types. V lost 5 bases and J lost 3 bases; the stretch between them is 10 bases long. The CDR3 contains 13 residues, cysteine and phenylalanine counted. Of all the DNA, just the CDR3 is kept, 39 bases in frame from base 1. CDR1 and CDR2 are drawn from the germline V gene (reference sequence): SEHNR, FQNEAQ.

Sequences were obtained from peripheral blood. Recombination linked TRBV7-9 to TRBJ2-5; no D gene can be assigned with confidence. The TCR sequence derives from a man aged 40-49 years with COVID-19, enrolled during active disease. The CDR3 region has the sequence CASSPGIEETQYF. The bases read TGTGCCAGCAGCCCAGGAATCGAAGAGACCCAGTACTTC.